This TCR beta chain was recovered during a study of tissue T cells after allogeneic stem cell transplantation. Study-wide background: Smaller viable blood or marrow samples skipped sorting for direct DNA extraction. General study results and limits: Within patients, tissue anatomy strongly shaped TCR repertoire composition. Motif-based clustering found tissue-specific repertoire signatures shared across patients, though few clones were shared.

V lost 1 base and J lost 9, with 16 bases in between. This CDR3 region has 15 residues. From germline, CDR1 is LNHDA and CDR2 SQIVND (reference sequence). Worth noting for this clone: The target antigen is unknown.

The data were produced by immunoSEQ multiplex PCR, yet TCRdb's version contains in-frame clones alone and is incomplete. The top ten hold about 3.8% of the sample, which has about 40,000 clones, roughly 89% seen once. This sequence originates from a woman aged 40 to 75 who later had graft-versus-host disease after an allogeneic stem cell transplant. This chain links TRBV19 with TRBJ1-5; D is ambiguous. The sequencing here drew on blood, taken before transplantation. The CDR3 here is CASSIGWETGGPQHF. CDR3 nucleotides: TGTGCCAGTAGTATAGGGTGGGAGACGGGTGGGCCCCAGCATTTT.